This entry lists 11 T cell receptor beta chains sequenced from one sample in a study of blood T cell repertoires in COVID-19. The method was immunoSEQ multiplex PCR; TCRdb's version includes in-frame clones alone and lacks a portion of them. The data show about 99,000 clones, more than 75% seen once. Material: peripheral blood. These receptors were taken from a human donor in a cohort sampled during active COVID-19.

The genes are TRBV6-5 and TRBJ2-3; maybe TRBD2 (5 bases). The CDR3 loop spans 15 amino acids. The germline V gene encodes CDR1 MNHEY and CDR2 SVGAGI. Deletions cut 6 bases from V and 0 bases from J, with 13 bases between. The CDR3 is CASSLRRGSTDTQYF. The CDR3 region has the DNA TGTGCCAGCAGCCTACGACGGGGTAGCACAGATACGCAGTATTTT.

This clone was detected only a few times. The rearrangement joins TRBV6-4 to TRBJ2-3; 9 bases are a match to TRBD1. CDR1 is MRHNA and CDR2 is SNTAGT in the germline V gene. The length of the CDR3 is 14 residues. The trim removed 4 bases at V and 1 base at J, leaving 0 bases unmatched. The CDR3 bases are TGTGCCAGCAGTGGGACAGGGGGCACAGATACGCAGTATTTT. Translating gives CASSGTGGTDTQYF.

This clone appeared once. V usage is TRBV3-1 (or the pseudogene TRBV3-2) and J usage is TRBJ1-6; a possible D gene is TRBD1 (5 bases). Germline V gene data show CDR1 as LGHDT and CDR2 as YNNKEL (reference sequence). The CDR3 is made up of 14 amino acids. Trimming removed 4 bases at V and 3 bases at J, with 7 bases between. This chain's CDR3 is CASSPTVYNSPLHF. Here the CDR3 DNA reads TGTGCCAGCAGCCCGACAGTCTATAATTCACCCCTCCACTTT.

CDR3 DNA sequence: TGCGCCAGCAGCCAGGGACTCTCCCTCTCGGCCCAGTACTTC. Amino acid sequence: CASSQGLSLSAQYF. This sequence joins TRBV4-1 and TRBJ2-5; TRBD2 might be the D (6 bases). The CDR3 sequence is 14 residues long. V lost 3 bases and J 9 bases, leaving 17 bases between the germline ends. The germline CDR1 and CDR2 sequences are MGHRA and YSYEKL.

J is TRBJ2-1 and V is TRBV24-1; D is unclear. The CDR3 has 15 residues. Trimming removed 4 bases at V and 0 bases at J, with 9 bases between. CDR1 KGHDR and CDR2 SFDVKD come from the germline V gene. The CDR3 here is CATSEGVSSYNEQFF. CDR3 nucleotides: TGTGCCACCAGTGAGGGCGTAAGCTCCTACAATGAGCAGTTCTTC.

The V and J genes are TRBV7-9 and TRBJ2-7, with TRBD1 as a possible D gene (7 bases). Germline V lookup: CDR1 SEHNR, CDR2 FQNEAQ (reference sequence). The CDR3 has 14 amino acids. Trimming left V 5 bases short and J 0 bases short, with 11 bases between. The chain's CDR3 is CASSLQGGSYEQYF. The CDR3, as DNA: TGTGCCAGCAGCCTCCAGGGGGGCTCCTACGAGCAGTACTTC.

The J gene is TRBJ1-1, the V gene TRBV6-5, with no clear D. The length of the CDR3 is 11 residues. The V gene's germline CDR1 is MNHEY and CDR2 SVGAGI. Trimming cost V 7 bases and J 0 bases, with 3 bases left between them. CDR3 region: CASIMNTEAFF. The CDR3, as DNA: TGTGCCAGCATAATGAACACTGAAGCTTTCTTT.

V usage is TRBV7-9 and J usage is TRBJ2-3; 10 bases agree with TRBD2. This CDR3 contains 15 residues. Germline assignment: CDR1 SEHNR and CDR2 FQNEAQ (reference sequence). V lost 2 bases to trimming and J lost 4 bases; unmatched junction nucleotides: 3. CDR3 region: CASSLSGGVPDTQYF. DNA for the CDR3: TGTGCCAGCAGCTTAAGCGGGGGGGTACCAGATACGCAGTATTTT.

The CDR3 nucleotides read TGTGCCAGCAGTTTCAGTGGCAGGGCGCACTACGAGCAGTACTTC. Its translation is CASSFSGRAHYEQYF. The chain employs TRBV28 and TRBJ2-7; tentative D call: TRBD1 (5 bases). This CDR3 is built from 15 residues. The ends were cut back, 3 bases at V and 3 bases at J, with 15 bases in the middle. Germline V lookup: CDR1 MDHEN, CDR2 SYDVKM.

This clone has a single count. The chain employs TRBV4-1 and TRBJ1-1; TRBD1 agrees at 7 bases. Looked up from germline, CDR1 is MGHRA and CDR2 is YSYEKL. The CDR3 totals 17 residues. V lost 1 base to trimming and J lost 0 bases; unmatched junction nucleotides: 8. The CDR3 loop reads CASSQVRGRGVNTEAFF. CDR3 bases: TGCGCCAGCAGCCAAGTAAGGGGGCGCGGGGTGAACACTGAAGCTTTCTTT.

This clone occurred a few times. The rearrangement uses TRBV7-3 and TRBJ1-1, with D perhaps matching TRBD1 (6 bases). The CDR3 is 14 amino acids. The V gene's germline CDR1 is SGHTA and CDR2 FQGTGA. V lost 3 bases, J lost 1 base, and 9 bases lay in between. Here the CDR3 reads CASSLTGPNTEAFF. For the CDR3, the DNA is TGTGCCAGCAGCTTGACAGGACCGAACACTGAAGCTTTCTTT.